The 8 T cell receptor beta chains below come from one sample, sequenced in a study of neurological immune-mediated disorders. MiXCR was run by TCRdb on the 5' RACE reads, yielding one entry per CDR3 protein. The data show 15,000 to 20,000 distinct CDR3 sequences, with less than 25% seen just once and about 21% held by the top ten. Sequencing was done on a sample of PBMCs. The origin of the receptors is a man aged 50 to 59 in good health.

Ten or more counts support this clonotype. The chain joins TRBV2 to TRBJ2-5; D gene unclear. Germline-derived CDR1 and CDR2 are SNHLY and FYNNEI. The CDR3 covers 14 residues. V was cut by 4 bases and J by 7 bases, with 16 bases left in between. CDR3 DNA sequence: TGTGCCAGCAGTGTCCCCCCCCTGGATTGGACCCAGTACTTC. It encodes CASSVPPLDWTQYF.

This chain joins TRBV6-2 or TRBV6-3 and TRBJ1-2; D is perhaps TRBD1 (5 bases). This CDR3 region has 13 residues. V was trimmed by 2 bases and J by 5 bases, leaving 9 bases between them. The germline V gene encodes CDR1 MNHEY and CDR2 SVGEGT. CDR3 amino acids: CASSYDSAYGYTF. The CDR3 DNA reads TGTGCCAGCAGTTACGACAGCGCATATGGCTACACCTTC.

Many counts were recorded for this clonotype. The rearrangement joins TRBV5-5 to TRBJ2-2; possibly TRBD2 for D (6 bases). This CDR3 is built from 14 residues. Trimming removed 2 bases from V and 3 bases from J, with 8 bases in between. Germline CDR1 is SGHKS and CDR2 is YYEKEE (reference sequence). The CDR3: CASSFTGDTGELFF. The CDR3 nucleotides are TGTGCCAGCAGCTTTACGGGGGACACCGGGGAGCTGTTTTTT.

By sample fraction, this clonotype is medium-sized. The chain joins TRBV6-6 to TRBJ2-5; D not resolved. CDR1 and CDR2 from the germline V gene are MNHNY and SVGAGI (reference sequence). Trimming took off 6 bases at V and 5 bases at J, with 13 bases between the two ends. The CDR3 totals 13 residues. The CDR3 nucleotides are TGTGCCAGCAGCCCAGCCGGGCGGGAGACCCAGTACTTC. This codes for CASSPAGRETQYF.

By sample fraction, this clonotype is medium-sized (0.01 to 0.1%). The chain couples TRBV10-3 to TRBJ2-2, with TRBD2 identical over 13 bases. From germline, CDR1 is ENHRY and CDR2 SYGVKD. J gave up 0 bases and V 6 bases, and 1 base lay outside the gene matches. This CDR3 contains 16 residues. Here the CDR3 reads CAIRGLAGANTGELFF. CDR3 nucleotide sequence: TGTGCCATCAGAGGACTAGCGGGAGCGAACACCGGGGAGCTGTTTTTT.

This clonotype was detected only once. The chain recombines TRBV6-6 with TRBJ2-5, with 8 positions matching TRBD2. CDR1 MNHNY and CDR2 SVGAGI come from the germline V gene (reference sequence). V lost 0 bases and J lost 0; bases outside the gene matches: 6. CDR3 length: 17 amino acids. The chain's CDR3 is CASSYSRTSGYQETQYF. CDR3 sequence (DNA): TGTGCCAGCAGTTACTCGCGCACTAGCGGATACCAAGAGACCCAGTACTTC.

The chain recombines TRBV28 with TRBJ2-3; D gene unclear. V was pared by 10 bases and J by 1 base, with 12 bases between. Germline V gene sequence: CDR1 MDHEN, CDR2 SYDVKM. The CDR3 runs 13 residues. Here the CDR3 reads CAINPDGTDTQYF. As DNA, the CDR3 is TGTGCCATCAACCCGGACGGCACAGATACGCAGTATTTT.

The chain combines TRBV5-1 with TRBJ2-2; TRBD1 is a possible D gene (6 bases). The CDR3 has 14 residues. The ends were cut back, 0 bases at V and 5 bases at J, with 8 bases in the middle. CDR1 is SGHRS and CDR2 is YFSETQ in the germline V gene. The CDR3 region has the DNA TGCGCCAGCAGCTTGGATCAGGGGACCGGGGAGCTGTTTTTT. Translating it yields CASSLDQGTGELFF.